A single sample is the source of the 29 T cell receptor beta chains below, sequenced in a study of vaccination effects on CD4 cells after COVID-19. Antigen-specific CD4+ T cell clonotypes were called by their expansion after viral peptide-pool culture in ViraFEST. Cultured cells yielded isolated CD4+ T cells after less than 11 days. Produced via immunoSEQ multiplex PCR; TCRdb's table is partial and in-frame only. The table lists over 50,000 clones, about four fifths of them singletons. These receptors lack a known antigen. The material was CD4+ T cells from PBMCs cultured with HCoV-229E spike peptides, obtained before COVID-19 vaccination. The receptor source for this set is a human donor who received a COVID-19 vaccine.

J is TRBJ1-2 and V is TRBV5-1, with TRBD1 as a possible D gene (5 bases). Trimming removed 4 bases at V and 0 bases at J, with 16 bases between. CDR1 SGHRS and CDR2 YFSETQ come from the germline V gene. The CDR3 contains 16 residues. The CDR3 DNA reads as TGCGCCAGCAGCGCCGGACGGGGGTCCACTAACTATGGCTACACCTTC. This encodes CASSAGRGSTNYGYTF.

The rearrangement links TRBV7-2 to TRBJ2-1; 12 bases line up with TRBD1. Per germline, CDR1 SGHTA and CDR2 FQGNSA. The CDR3 has 14 amino acids. Trimming removed 7 bases from V and 5 bases from J; junction bases left unmatched: 3. The CDR3 loop is CASKGQGADNEQFF. Written as DNA, the CDR3 is TGTGCCAGCAAGGGACAGGGGGCGGACAATGAGCAGTTCTTC.

The chain recombines TRBV7-2 with TRBJ1-2; D possibly corresponds to TRBD1 (5 bases). Germline loops: CDR1 SGHTA, CDR2 FQGNSA. Deletions cut 1 base from V and 8 bases from J, with 17 bases between. The CDR3 length is 15 residues. This CDR3 is CASSLGSQAKGGYTF. The DNA of the CDR3 is TGTGCCAGCAGCTTAGGGTCACAGGCCAAGGGAGGCTACACCTTC.

This clone was seen once. The rearrangement joins TRBV7-9 to TRBJ2-5; possibly TRBD2 for D (5 bases). The germline CDR1 and CDR2 sequences are SEHNR and FQNEAQ (reference sequence). This CDR3 has 14 residues. Trimming took off 2 bases at V and 4 bases at J, with 11 bases between the two ends. CDR3 in amino acids: CASSLRGLGETQYF. The CDR3 DNA sequence: TGTGCCAGCAGCTTACGGGGATTGGGAGAGACCCAGTACTTC.

The chain has TRBV5-1 and TRBJ1-1; no reliable D call. This CDR3 has 15 residues. Germline V gives CDR1 SGHRS, CDR2 YFSETQ. Trimming removed 1 base from V and 3 bases from J, with 13 bases in between. CDR3 protein: CASSLITGGDTEAFF. CDR3 coding DNA: TGCGCCAGCAGCTTGATAACTGGTGGGGACACTGAAGCTTTCTTT. Full variable domain (missing parts from reference TRBV5-1 and TRBJ1-1): KAGVTQTPRYLIKTRGQQVTLSCSPISGHRSVSWYQQTPGQGLQFLFEYFSETQRNKGNFPGRFSGRQFSNSRSEMNVSTLELGDSALYLCASSLITGGDTEAFFGQGTRLTVV.

The V and J genes are TRBV5-1 and TRBJ1-3; D ambiguous. CDR1 is SGHRS, CDR2 YFSETQ, per germline. This CDR3 is 16 amino acids long. V shed 0 bases and J shed 5 bases, with 15 bases lying between them. The CDR3: CASSLGFEAGRNTIYF. The CDR3 DNA follows: TGCGCCAGCAGCTTGGGTTTCGAAGCGGGTAGAAACACCATATATTTT.

This clone was seen only once. This chain joins TRBV27 and TRBJ1-6, with no clear D. The CDR3 is 14 residues long. Germline CDR1 reads MNHEY; CDR2 reads SMNVEV (reference sequence). The V end lost 2 bases, the J end lost 8 bases, and 10 bases lay between the germline ends. The CDR3 bases are TGTGCCAGCAGTTTAACGGCGGGATATTCACCCCTCCACTTT. Protein product: CASSLTAGYSPLHF.

The chain links TRBV28 to TRBJ2-3; 10 bases line up with TRBD1. This CDR3 has 15 residues. V gave up 2 bases and J gave up 3 bases; unmatched junction bases: 2. CDR1 is MDHEN and CDR2 is SYDVKM in the germline V gene. CDR3 in DNA: TGTGCCAGCAGTTTAAAGGGACAGGGGACAGATACGCAGTATTTT. It encodes CASSLKGQGTDTQYF.

The chain has TRBV6-5 and TRBJ1-2, with TRBD1 matching 7 bases. CDR3 length equals 15 residues. Germline CDR1 and CDR2: MNHEY and SVGAGI. J gave up 2 bases and V 6 bases, and 9 bases lay outside the gene matches. In DNA form, the CDR3 reads TGTGCCAGCAGCCGGGCGGGACAGACCAACTATGGCTACACCTTC. Protein product: CASSRAGQTNYGYTF.

The CDR3 bases are TGTGCCAGCAGCCACAAGGGCCCGGAAAATCAGCCCCAGCATTTT. Its protein product is CASSHKGPENQPQHF. The V call is TRBV6-4, the J call TRBJ1-5; D unresolved. This CDR3 has 15 amino acids. Trimming left V 6 bases short and J 4 bases short, with 16 bases between. Germline V gives CDR1 MRHNA, CDR2 SNTAGT.

This chain uses TRBV18 with TRBJ2-3; 8 bases fit TRBD2. This CDR3 has 17 residues. Germline CDR1 and CDR2: KGHSH and LQKENI. V was clipped by 5 bases and J by 0 bases; unmatched bases: 10. The CDR3 reads CASSRTRQRGSTDTQYF. In nucleotides, the CDR3 is TGTGCCAGCTCAAGGACCCGACAGCGGGGGAGCACAGATACGCAGTATTTT.

The chain is built from TRBV5-1 and TRBJ2-3; 7 nucleotides line up with TRBD2. After removal of 2 bases from V and 0 bases from J, the junction contained 6 bases not matched to a gene. CDR1 and CDR2 from the germline V gene are SGHRS and YFSETQ. The CDR3 covers 16 residues. CDR3 loop: CASSFPSGASTDTQYF. The CDR3 DNA sequence: TGCGCCAGCAGCTTTCCTAGCGGAGCTAGCACAGATACGCAGTATTTT.

The V call is TRBV5-1, the J call TRBJ1-6; 7 bases map to TRBD1. V lost 4 bases, J lost 7 bases, and 5 bases stayed unmatched. The germline CDR1 and CDR2 sequences are SGHRS and YFSETQ. This CDR3 is built from 14 residues. DNA for the CDR3: TGCGCCAGCAGCGTGACAGGGATGAATTCACCCCTCCACTTT. It codes for CASSVTGMNSPLHF.

This chain uses TRBV29-1 with TRBJ2-5; D remains unclear. Trimming removed 1 base from V and 4 bases from J, with 13 bases in between. Per the germline V gene, CDR1 is SQVTM and CDR2 is ANQGSEA. The CDR3 covers 14 residues. The CDR3 DNA follows: TGCAGCGTTGAAGTATCGCTGACTGGAGAGACCCAGTACTTC. This gives the protein CSVEVSLTGETQYF.

The chain uses TRBV4-1 and TRBJ2-6, with no clear D. In germline, CDR1 is MGHRA, CDR2 YSYEKL. The CDR3 covers 16 residues. The V end was cut by 2 bases, the J end by 2 bases, with 10 bases between. Written as DNA, the CDR3 is TGCGCCAGCAGCCAATTCTCGGTTCCTGGGGCCAACGTCCTGACTTTC. This gives the protein CASSQFSVPGANVLTF.

V gene TRBV9 combines with J gene TRBJ2-2; D is ambiguous. V was shortened by 1 base and J by 3 bases, with 7 bases between the two germline ends. The length of the CDR3 is 14 residues. CDR1 SGDLS and CDR2 YYNGEE come from the germline V gene. The CDR3 coding sequence is TGTGCCAGCAGCGTACGAGACTACACCGGGGAGCTGTTTTTT. Translating gives CASSVRDYTGELFF.

This clone appeared a few times. The chain combines TRBV5-1 with TRBJ2-3, with D possibly being TRBD1 or TRBD2 (5 bases each). The germline V gene has CDR1 SGHRS and CDR2 YFSETQ. With 4 bases removed from V and 6 bases from J, the gap between germline ends came to 15 bases. The CDR3 has 14 residues. The CDR3 spells CASSAPLGEDTQYF. As DNA, the CDR3 is TGCGCCAGCAGCGCACCGTTGGGGGAGGATACGCAGTATTTT.

This rearrangement joins TRBV9 to TRBJ2-1; a weak D match, TRBD2 (5 bases). V was pared by 0 bases and J by 2 bases, with 9 bases between. The CDR3 is 15 amino acids. The germline CDR1 and CDR2 sequences are SGDLS and YYNGEE. The DNA for the CDR3 is TGTGCCAGCAGCGTAGGTAGCGAGACCTACAATGAGCAGTTCTTC. Residues: CASSVGSETYNEQFF. The full variable domain, its missing parts supplied by reference TRBV9 and TRBJ2-1, is DSGVTQTPKHLITATGQRVTLRCSPRSGDLSVYWYQQSLDQGLQFLIQYYNGEERAKGNILERFSAQQFPDLHSELNLSSLELGDSALYFCASSVGSETYNEQFFGPGTRLTVL.

This rearrangement joins TRBV4-2 to TRBJ2-5, with TRBD2 matching over 7 bases. CDR3 length equals 15 residues. CDR1 is LGHNA and CDR2 is YNFKEQ in the germline V gene. V gave up 5 bases and J gave up 1 base; unmatched junction bases: 7. DNA for the CDR3: TGTGCCAGCAGCACCCTTTCGGGGGGCCAAGAGACCCAGTACTTC. This gives the protein CASSTLSGGQETQYF.

The chain employs TRBV9 and TRBJ1-3; D not resolved. V dropped 0 bases and J dropped 0 bases, with 10 bases sitting between them. The germline V gene encodes CDR1 SGDLS and CDR2 YYNGEE. This CDR3 has 16 residues. The CDR3 DNA reads as TGTGCCAGCAGCGTAGGACAACACTTCTCTGGAAACACCATATATTTT. Protein sequence: CASSVGQHFSGNTIYF.

The rearrangement links TRBV2 to TRBJ1-2; no clear D gene. The V end was cut by 4 bases, the J end by 4 bases, with 19 bases between. The CDR3 totals 16 residues. Germline CDR1 SNHLY, CDR2 FYNNEI. This CDR3 reads CASSAKAISIVYGYTF. The CDR3 bases are TGTGCCAGCAGTGCGAAAGCCATAAGCATAGTCTATGGCTACACCTTC.

This CDR3 reads CASLAGGPYNEQFF. In DNA form, the CDR3 reads TGTGCCAGCCTAGCGGGGGGGCCCTACAATGAGCAGTTCTTC. V and J are TRBV6-5 and TRBJ2-1; 12 bases fit TRBD2. The CDR3 loop spans 14 amino acids. The junction had 1 base not matched to a gene; V was cut back by 8 bases and J by 2 bases. The germline gives CDR1 MNHEY, CDR2 SVGAGI.

In DNA form, the CDR3 reads TGTGCCAGCAGCCGGCGGACGGATAGCAATCAGCCCCAGCATTTT. Translation: CASSRRTDSNQPQHF. J is TRBJ1-5 and V is TRBV7-2; D is uncertain. Per germline, CDR1 SGHTA and CDR2 FQGNSA. This CDR3 has 15 residues. V was pared by 5 bases and J by 0 bases, with 11 bases between.

J is TRBJ1-4 and V is TRBV15; D is undetermined. The CDR3 length is 16 residues. V was trimmed by 1 base and J by 6 bases, leaving 15 bases between them. Germline V gene data show CDR1 as LNHNV and CDR2 as YYDKDF (reference sequence). The CDR3 DNA reads as TGTGCCACCAGCAGAGTCTTGGCGGGATTTCATGAAAAACTGTTTTTT. It translates to CATSRVLAGFHEKLFF.

The chain uses TRBV19 and TRBJ2-5; 7 nucleotides agree with TRBD1. Germline V gene data show CDR1 as LNHDA and CDR2 as SQIVND (reference sequence). The length of the CDR3 is 14 residues. The ends lost 5 bases at V and 2 bases at J; junction bases unmatched: 5. The CDR3 loop reads CASSVGQLQETQYF. The CDR3 DNA follows: TGTGCCAGTAGTGTGGGACAGCTACAAGAGACCCAGTACTTC.

This chain links TRBV28 with TRBJ2-2; D is ambiguous. The CDR3 totals 15 residues. Germline CDR1 and CDR2: MDHEN and SYDVKM. V was cut by 10 bases and J by 5 bases, with 20 bases left in between. CDR3 DNA sequence: TGTGCCACCACTGGGTCCCCCCAGGAAACCGGGGAGCTGTTTTTT. Its translation: CATTGSPQETGELFF.

The chain links TRBV7-9 to TRBJ1-2; 7 bases line up with TRBD1. The CDR3 extends over 13 amino acids. The V segment lost 3 bases and the J segment 6 bases; nucleotides outside the gene matches: 4. CDR1 and CDR2 (germline): SEHNR, FQNEAQ (reference sequence). The CDR3 coding sequence is TGTGCCAGCAGCTTCACAGGGGTTGATGGCTACACCTTC. Translating gives CASSFTGVDGYTF.

The chain has TRBV6-6 and TRBJ2-7, with unresolved D. The germline V gene encodes CDR1 MNHNY and CDR2 SVGAGI (reference sequence). The CDR3 totals 15 residues. V was shortened by 0 bases and J by 4 bases, with 13 bases between the two germline ends. CDR3: CASSYSTATAYEQYV. In DNA form, the CDR3 reads TGTGCCAGCAGTTACTCGACGGCTACGGCATACGAGCAGTACGTC.

This clone was counted only a few times. Additional DNA sequences in this sample encode the identical CDR3. This chain links TRBV2 with TRBJ2-6; D possibly corresponds to TRBD1 (6 bases). Trimming stripped 4 bases from V and 4 bases from J, with 8 bases between. The CDR3 has 14 residues. Germline V gives CDR1 SNHLY, CDR2 FYNNEI. The CDR3, as DNA: TGTGCCAGCAGTGGGACAGCAGGGGCCAACGTCCTGACTTTC. Translated: CASSGTAGANVLTF.